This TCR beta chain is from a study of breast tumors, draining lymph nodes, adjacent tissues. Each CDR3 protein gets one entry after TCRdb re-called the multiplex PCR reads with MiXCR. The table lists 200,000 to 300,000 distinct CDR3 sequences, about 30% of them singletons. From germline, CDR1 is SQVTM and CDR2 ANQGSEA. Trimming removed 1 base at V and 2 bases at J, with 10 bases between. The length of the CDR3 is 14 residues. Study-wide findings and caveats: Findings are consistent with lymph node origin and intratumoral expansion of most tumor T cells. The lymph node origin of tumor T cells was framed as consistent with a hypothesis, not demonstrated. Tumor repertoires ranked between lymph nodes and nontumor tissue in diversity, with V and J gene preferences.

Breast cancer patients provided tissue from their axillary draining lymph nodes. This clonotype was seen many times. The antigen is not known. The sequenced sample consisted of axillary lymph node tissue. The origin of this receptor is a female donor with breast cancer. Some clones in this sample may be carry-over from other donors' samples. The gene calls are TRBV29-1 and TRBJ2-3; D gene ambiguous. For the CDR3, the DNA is TGCAGCGTTGAAGTTGGCGGATCCACAGATACGCAGTATTTT. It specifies CSVEVGGSTDTQYF.